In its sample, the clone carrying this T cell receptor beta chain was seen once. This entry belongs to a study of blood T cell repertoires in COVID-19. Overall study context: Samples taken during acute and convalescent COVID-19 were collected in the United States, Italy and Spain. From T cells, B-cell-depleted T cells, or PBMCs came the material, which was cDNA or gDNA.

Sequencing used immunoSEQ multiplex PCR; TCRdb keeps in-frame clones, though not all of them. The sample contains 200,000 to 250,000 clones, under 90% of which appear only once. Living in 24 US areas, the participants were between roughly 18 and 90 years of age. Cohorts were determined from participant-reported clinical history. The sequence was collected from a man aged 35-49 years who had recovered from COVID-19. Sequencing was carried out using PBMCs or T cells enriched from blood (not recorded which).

The CDR3 sequence: CAWGTSGSWDEQFF. In DNA form, the CDR3 reads TGTGCCTGGGGGACTAGCGGGAGTTGGGATGAGCAGTTCTTC. The genes are TRBV30 and TRBJ2-1; 14 nucleotides line up with TRBD2. The germline V gene has CDR1 GTSNPN and CDR2 SVGIG (reference sequence). V shed 5 bases and J 8 bases; nucleotides not matched to a gene: 5. The CDR3 totals 14 residues.